These 23 T cell receptor beta chains came from one sample sequenced in a study of T cells in Graves' hyperthyroidism and ophthalmopathy. Amplification targeted TCR beta CDR3 regions from RNA transcripts. The HTBI set primed first-round TCR CDR3 RT-PCR. One entry per CDR3 protein, called by TCRdb with MiXCR from the multiplex PCR reads. Counted here are about 740,000 distinct CDR3 sequences, 14% occurring once; the ten biggest clones make up about a tenth. Sequencing used blood. The receptor source for this set is a young woman with Graves' hyperthyroidism.

The CDR3 DNA follows: TGTGCCACCAGAGGCTGGGACAATGGAGCCGCTAACTATGGCTACACCTTC. Translating it yields CATRGWDNGAANYGYTF. The gene calls are TRBV24-1 and TRBJ1-2; possible D gene TRBD1, 6 bases. The V gene lost 7 bases and the J gene lost 0 bases, with 20 bases spanning the gap. In germline, CDR1 is KGHDR, CDR2 SFDVKD. This CDR3 region has 17 residues.

This chain joins TRBV6-2 or TRBV6-3 and TRBJ1-1; D gene uncertain. Looked up from germline, CDR1 is MNHEY and CDR2 is SVGEGT. V gave up 1 base and J gave up 0 bases, with 9 bases separating them. The CDR3 is made up of 15 amino acids. CDR3: CASSYWRHLNTEAFF. In DNA form, the CDR3 reads TGTGCCAGCAGTTACTGGCGGCATTTGAACACTGAAGCTTTCTTT.

This clonotype was counted once. This may be a read error: a much more frequent sequence differs by one nucleotide. This sequence joins TRBV18 and TRBJ2-2; 7 bases line up with TRBD2. There are 14 residues in the CDR3. Per germline, CDR1 KGHSH and CDR2 LQKENI. The CDR3 is CASPPGLRTGELFF. In DNA, the CDR3 is TGTGCCAGCCCACCGGGACTACGCACCGGGGAGCTGTTTTTT.

This clonotype showed up many times. V usage is TRBV28 and J usage is TRBJ2-7, with 9 bases aligning to TRBD1. V dropped 7 bases and J dropped 2; count of bases not matched to a gene: 6. The CDR3 loop spans 14 amino acids. CDR1 is MDHEN, CDR2 SYDVKM, per germline. The CDR3 DNA follows: TGTGCCAGCACCTTCGGACAGGGGCCCTACGAGCAGTACTTC. It specifies CASTFGQGPYEQYF.

This clonotype occurred many times. This chain joins TRBV5-8 and TRBJ1-5; TRBD1 agrees at 8 bases. The germline V gene has CDR1 SGHTS and CDR2 YDEGEE. The V gene end was trimmed by 9 bases and the J gene end by 2 bases; junction bases not matched to a gene: 7. CDR3 size: 14 residues. CDR3 sequence: CATEPGQGNQPQHF. The DNA of the CDR3 is TGTGCCACCGAACCGGGACAGGGCAATCAGCCCCAGCATTTT.

This clonotype was picked up many times. V is TRBV13 and J is TRBJ2-1; TRBD2 matches 10 bases. Germline V lookup: CDR1 PRHDT, CDR2 FYEKMQ (reference sequence). CDR3 size: 17 residues. The V and J ends lost 5 bases and 0 bases, in that order; junction bases with no gene match: 7. The CDR3 protein is CASSPGLAINSYNEQFF. In DNA, the CDR3 is TGTGCCAGCAGCCCGGGACTAGCGATCAACTCCTACAATGAGCAGTTCTTC.

A few counts support this clonotype. The rearrangement joins TRBV30 to TRBJ2-7, with 7 nucleotides matching TRBD1. V gave up 2 bases and J gave up 3 bases; unmatched junction bases: 13. The germline V gene encodes CDR1 GTSNPN and CDR2 SVGIG (reference sequence). The CDR3 spans 16 residues. The CDR3 region has the DNA TGTGCCTGGAGTAACCTAAACAGGGGAGAGGGCTACGAGCAGTACTTC. The encoded protein is CAWSNLNRGEGYEQYF.

This clonotype was picked up many times. This chain joins TRBV30 and TRBJ1-1, with 10 nucleotides matching TRBD1. CDR1 GTSNPN and CDR2 SVGIG come from the germline V gene (reference sequence). V shed 1 base and J 11 bases; nucleotides not matched to a gene: 7. This CDR3 is built from 13 residues. The CDR3 sequence is CAWSAGQGLWAFF. DNA of the CDR3: TGTGCCTGGAGTGCGGGACAGGGGTTGTGGGCTTTCTTT.

In this sample, this clonotype turned up many times. The chain joins TRBV9 to TRBJ2-5; possibly TRBD2 for D (5 bases). Per germline, CDR1 SGDLS and CDR2 YYNGEE. V lost 4 bases and J 5 bases, leaving 21 bases between the germline ends. This CDR3 contains 16 residues. This chain's CDR3 is CASSPPPGGGWETQYF. The CDR3 DNA reads TGTGCCAGCAGCCCCCCCCCAGGCGGAGGATGGGAGACCCAGTACTTC.

The table lists this clonotype with a few counts. V gene TRBV7-2 combines with J gene TRBJ1-4, with D possibly matching TRBD1 (5 bases). The V and J ends lost 1 base and 5 bases respectively, with 11 bases between them. CDR1 SGHTA and CDR2 FQGNSA come from the germline V gene. This CDR3 spans 15 amino acids. CDR3 sequence: CASSLDPGRNEKLFF. The CDR3 DNA follows: TGTGCCAGCAGCTTAGATCCGGGACGGAATGAAAAACTGTTTTTT.

This chain links TRBV29-1 with TRBJ2-5; TRBD2 agrees at 7 bases. The CDR3 covers 12 residues. The trim removed 4 bases at V and 5 bases at J, leaving 4 bases unmatched. Looked up from germline, CDR1 is SQVTM and CDR2 is ANQGSEA. This CDR3 reads CSVADGGETQYF. The CDR3 DNA follows: TGCAGCGTTGCAGACGGGGGGGAGACCCAGTACTTC.

This clonotype was seen just once. This chain joins TRBV6-2 or TRBV6-3 and TRBJ1-2; D is ambiguous. The CDR3 totals 14 residues. Trimming removed 2 bases from V and 6 bases from J, with 13 bases in between. Germline V gene sequence: CDR1 MNHEY, CDR2 SVGEGT. In DNA form, the CDR3 reads TGTGCCAGCAGTTACGATAGGGTGATGAATGGCTACACCTTC. This sequence encodes CASSYDRVMNGYTF.

The V gene is TRBV7-9, the J gene TRBJ1-2; the D is unclear. Germline V gene sequence: CDR1 SEHNR, CDR2 FQNEAQ (reference sequence). The CDR3 is made up of 12 amino acids. Trimming left V 0 bases short and J 8 bases short, with 7 bases between. CDR3 loop: CASSLAMSGYTF. The DNA of the CDR3 is TGTGCCAGCAGCTTAGCGATGAGCGGCTACACCTTC.

In its sample, this clonotype was seen many times. V gene TRBV20-1 combines with J gene TRBJ2-7, with TRBD2 identical over 14 bases. The CDR3 has 14 residues. V lost 2 bases and J lost 7; bases outside the gene matches: 4. Germline lookup yields CDR1 DFQATT and CDR2 SNEGSKA (reference sequence). The CDR3 sequence: CSARKRTSGREQYF. CDR3 DNA: TGCAGTGCTAGAAAACGGACTAGCGGGAGGGAGCAGTACTTC.

This rearrangement joins TRBV11-2 to TRBJ2-5, with D hard to call. Germline CDR1 SGHAT, CDR2 FQNNGV. CDR3 length: 16 amino acids. Deletions cut 2 bases from V and 1 base from J, with 14 bases between. CDR3 residues: CASSLSVQSTQETQYF. CDR3 nucleotide sequence: TGTGCCAGCAGCTTAAGTGTCCAGTCTACCCAAGAGACCCAGTACTTC.

Ten or more counts support this clonotype. The CDR3: CASSPSPGRNEQFF. The CDR3 nucleotides read TGTGCCAGCAGCCCCTCCCCGGGTCGCAATGAGCAGTTCTTC. The V and J genes are TRBV12-3 or TRBV12-4 and TRBJ2-1; no reliable D call. The CDR3 has 14 amino acids. The ends were cut back, 6 bases at V and 6 bases at J, with 15 bases in the middle.

This clonotype was seen repeatedly, ten times or more. The V gene is TRBV18, the J gene TRBJ2-5; the D is unclear. Germline V gene data show CDR1 as KGHSH and CDR2 as LQKENI. The CDR3 extends over 14 amino acids. V was shortened by 0 bases and J by 5 bases, with 10 bases between the two germline ends. Here the CDR3 DNA reads TGTGCCAGCTCACCACCGTCCGCCGCGGAGACCCAGTACTTC. It encodes CASSPPSAAETQYF.

Ten or more counts support this clonotype. CDR3 nucleotide sequence: TGTGCCAGCTCTATTACAGGGGAAGGGGAGACCCAGTACTTC. Translating it yields CASSITGEGETQYF. V and J are TRBV18 and TRBJ2-5, with 7 bases fitting TRBD1. The V segment lost 6 bases and the J segment 5 bases; nucleotides outside the gene matches: 9. The germline V gene has CDR1 KGHSH and CDR2 LQKENI. The CDR3 runs to 14 residues.

Many counts were recorded for this clonotype. J is TRBJ1-1 and V is TRBV20-1; D is perhaps TRBD1 (5 bases). CDR1 is DFQATT, CDR2 SNEGSKA, per germline (reference sequence). The CDR3 is made up of 12 amino acids. With 6 bases removed from V and 5 bases from J, the gap between germline ends came to 13 bases. CDR3 protein: CSARQSGTEAFF. The CDR3 DNA follows: TGCAGTGCAAGACAGTCCGGAACTGAAGCTTTCTTT.

With regard to this clonotype: A much bigger clone sits one base away, suggesting this may be a read error. In nucleotides, the CDR3 is TGTGCCAGCTCACCGCTGGACGGAGGGTACGAGCAGTACTTC. Amino acid sequence: CASSPLDGGYEQYF. The V gene is TRBV18, the J gene TRBJ2-7, with a weak D call TRBD2 (6 bases). Trimming removed 3 bases from V and 4 bases from J, with 13 bases in between. CDR3 length equals 14 residues. Germline CDR1 KGHSH, CDR2 LQKENI.

This clonotype appeared many times. This rearrangement joins TRBV20-1 to TRBJ2-1, with TRBD2 identical over 7 bases. The CDR3 has 14 amino acids. With V trimmed by 3 bases and J by 8 bases, 10 bases remained unmatched. Germline CDR1 reads DFQATT; CDR2 reads SNEGSKA (reference sequence). This CDR3 is CSASYGGSGDEQFF. CDR3 DNA: TGCAGTGCTAGTTACGGCGGGAGTGGGGATGAGCAGTTCTTC.

This clonotype showed up many times. The rearrangement links TRBV7-6 to TRBJ2-3; 12 nucleotides agree with TRBD2. CDR1 and CDR2 (germline): SGHVS, FNYEAQ. The CDR3 covers 17 residues. J lost 2 bases, V lost 5 bases, and 8 bases had no gene match. Here the CDR3 reads CASSPRLAGAPTDTQYF. The CDR3 coding sequence is TGTGCCAGCAGCCCAAGACTAGCGGGAGCCCCCACAGATACGCAGTATTTT. The full variable domain, in which reference TRBV7-6 and TRBJ2-3 provide the parts outside the CDR3, is GAGVSQSPRYKVTKRGQDVALRCDPISGHVSLYWYRQALGQGPEFLTYFNYEAQQDKSGLPNDRFSAERPEGSISTLTIQRTEQRDSAMYRCASSPRLAGAPTDTQYFGPGTRLTVL.

Only one count was recorded for this clonotype. Since a much larger clone is just one base distant, this may be a read error. The chain has TRBV30 and TRBJ2-7; 14 bases are a match to TRBD2. The CDR3 sequence is 16 residues long. CDR1 and CDR2 from the germline V gene are GTSNPN and SVGIG (reference sequence). CDR3 sequence reads: CAFSGTSGGSSYEQCF. In DNA form, the CDR3 reads TGTGCCTTCTCCGGGACTAGCGGGGGAAGCTCCTACGAGCAGTGCTTC.